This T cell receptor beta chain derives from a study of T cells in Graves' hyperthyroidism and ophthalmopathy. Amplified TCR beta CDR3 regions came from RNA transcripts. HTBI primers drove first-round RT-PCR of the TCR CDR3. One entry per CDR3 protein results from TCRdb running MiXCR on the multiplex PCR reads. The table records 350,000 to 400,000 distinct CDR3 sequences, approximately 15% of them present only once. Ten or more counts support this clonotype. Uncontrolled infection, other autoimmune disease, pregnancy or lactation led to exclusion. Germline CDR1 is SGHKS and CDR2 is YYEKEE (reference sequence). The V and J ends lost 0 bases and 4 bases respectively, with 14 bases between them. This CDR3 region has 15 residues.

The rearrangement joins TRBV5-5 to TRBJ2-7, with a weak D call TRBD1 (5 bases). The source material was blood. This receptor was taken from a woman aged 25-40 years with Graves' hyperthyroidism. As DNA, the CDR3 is TGTGCCAGCAGCTTGGGACAGACAGACCTTTACGAGCAGTACTTC. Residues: CASSLGQTDLYEQYF.